Included here is one T cell receptor beta chain sequence, with context. In this sample, this clonotype turned up many times. Its cognate antigen has yet to be identified. Nothing much larger sits one base from this clone, and base qualities are not available. Moderately to severely active disease, a Clinical Activity Score of at least 3, a NOSPECS grade of at least 4, and a duration under 3 months were present in ophthalmopathy patients. Any patient with an uncontrolled infection, another autoimmune disease, pregnancy or lactation was excluded. Diagnoses relied on clinical symptoms, serum thyroxine and TRAb, thyroid ultrasound and orbital computed tomography. PBMCs were isolated from about 9.2 ml of fresh peripheral blood by Ficoll-Paque density gradient centrifugation. Total RNA was extracted using Trizol reagent, and RNA quality was assessed on an Agilent 2100 Bioanalyzer. CDR1 SGHKS and CDR2 YYEKEE are derived from the germline V gene (reference sequence). The CDR3, from cysteine to phenylalanine, totals 14 residues. The entry retains the CDR3 DNA only, 42 bases that are in frame from base 1. Trimming costs V 3 bases and J 3 bases, and their ends lie 9 bases apart.

The sample is drawn from a study of T cells in Graves' hyperthyroidism and ophthalmopathy (dated by TCRdb to between 2019 and 2020). For context, the study as a whole: Peripheral blood samples were taken at the time of initial diagnosis, prior to any treatment. TCR V-J signatures able to tell the groups apart were searched for in a discovery cohort of 100 patients, of whom 40 to 45 had Graves' ophthalmopathy and under 65 had stable Graves' hyperthyroidism. An independent validation cohort of around 19 hyperthyroidism patients and more than 15 patients who later progressed to ophthalmopathy tested prospective prediction of ophthalmopathy. The 90 or so discovery patients were randomly split 7:3 into training and test sets. In addition, the study compared T-cell repertoires in thyroid tissue and in blood from roughly 6 Graves' hyperthyroidism patients. Following sampling, methimazole starting at 30 mg daily was given to hyperthyroidism patients, and high-dose intravenous methylprednisolone was given to ophthalmopathy patients. The paper describes TCR Vbeta CDR3 sequencing of 120 to 150 peripheral blood samples, made up of about 41 ophthalmopathy patients, roughly 72 hyperthyroidism patients and roughly 17 progressor patients. The study at large found these results: In validation, progression to ophthalmopathy was predicted by the model with 70% to 71% sensitivity and 72% to 80% specificity, a median of 6.5 months before onset. Most expanded thyroid clonotypes (frequency above 0.001) were also detected in blood, suggesting blood repertoires may reflect thyroid immune responses. A model built on a 13 V-J signature distinguished ophthalmopathy from stable hyperthyroidism, reaching around 90% sensitivity and under 84% specificity in cross-validation and 80%/75% in testing. No statistical method was used to set the sample size in advance, and investigators knew the group allocation.

Amplification of TCR beta CDR3 regions was carried out from RNA transcripts. The first round of RT-PCR for the TCR CDR3 was performed with the HTBI primer set and the Qiagen OneStep RT-PCR kit. Libraries were constructed in a second round of multiplex PCR, after which size selection and purification were performed. Paired-end sequencing of the libraries was performed with 100 bp reads on an Illumina HiSeq2000. From the authors' description of their analysis: Raw data were processed with SOAPnuke, discarding reads with adapters, uncalled bases, mean Phred below 15, or no exact constant-primer or identifier match. COPE v1.2.5 was used to merge the high-quality paired reads, and each unique nucleotide sequence was defined as a clonotype. Clonotypes were aligned to IMGT TRBV, TRBD and TRBJ reference segments using MiTCR v1.1. The analysis was restricted to V-J combinations with a frequency above 0.0001, which together covered about 99% of the repertoires. A TCS score was defined as the ratio of F50 (clonal expansion) to E x V (chaos), with BLOSUM62-based TCRdist applied between CDR3 peptides within each V-J. Welch's t-statistics and random forest reduced roughly 500 V-J features to 13, which were used in a naive Bayes classifier (R e1071). TCRdb itself trimmed the public reads at Q25 with fastp, ran MiXCR and retained productive beta chains. For every CDR3 protein sequence, its rows merge into one entry that carries the most common genes and DNA. The V and J calls, along with clone size, are taken from TCRdb and not from the paper's own processing. Across this sample there are around 620,000 distinct CDR3 sequences, with 13% to 15% seen only once. Approximately 6.4% of the sample is held by the ten biggest clonotypes.

The chain employs TRBV5-5 and TRBJ1-4, with TRBD1 tentatively as D gene (5 bases match). Sequences were obtained from blood. The receptor was isolated from a woman younger than 35 with Graves' ophthalmopathy. The nucleotides are TGTGCCAGCAGCTACCGGGACCCTAATGAAAAACTGTTTTTT. Translated, it reads CASSYRDPNEKLFF.